The 27 T cell receptor beta chains given below trace back to one sample, sequenced in a study of metastatic and nonmetastatic thyroid tumors. Thyroid surgery was performed in patients who had received no treatment beforehand. TCRdb re-called the PCR reads with MiXCR. The table shows around 22,000 clones, with 18% occurring only once. The sequenced sample consisted of adjacent normal tissue. These receptors were taken from a male donor with papillary thyroid cancer or a benign thyroid nodule (not recorded which). Some clones in this sample may be carry-over from other donors' samples.

V is TRBV6-5 and J is TRBJ2-1; D ambiguous. CDR1 is MNHEY and CDR2 is SVGAGI in the germline V gene. This CDR3 comprises 14 residues. V lost 4 bases and J lost 7, with 14 bases in between. CDR3 sequence reads: CASSSLTRLNEQFF. Here the CDR3 DNA reads TGTGCCAGCAGTTCCCTTACACGGCTTAATGAGCAGTTCTTC.

CDR3 in amino acids: CASSLSRRGAHVYTF. CDR3 DNA: TGTGCCAGCAGTTTGAGTCGTCGGGGGGCGCATGTCTACACCTTC. The chain recombines TRBV28 with TRBJ1-2; tentative D call: TRBD1 (6 bases). The CDR3 covers 15 residues. Looked up from germline, CDR1 is MDHEN and CDR2 is SYDVKM. V was cut by 3 bases and J by 10 bases, with 21 bases left in between.

The CDR3 protein is CASSEGGGVSYNEQFF. Here the CDR3 DNA reads TGCGCCAGCAGTGAAGGCGGCGGCGTCTCCTACAATGAGCAGTTCTTC. V usage is TRBV4-3 and J usage is TRBJ2-1; no definite D call. Germline V gene sequence: CDR1 LGHNA, CDR2 YSLEER. Trimming removed 6 bases from V and 0 bases from J, with 15 bases in between. This CDR3 is built from 16 residues.

Comment on this clone: The CDR3 carries no conserved terminal phenylalanine or tryptophan, so it likely arises from a read error. The chain combines TRBV5-1 with TRBJ2-1; D is unresolved. The CDR3 covers 13 residues. Deletions cut 0 bases from V and 7 bases from J, with 8 bases between. Germline V gene data show CDR1 as SGHRS and CDR2 as YFSETQ. CDR3 in amino acids: CASSLARQNEQFI. The CDR3 nucleotides are TGCGCCAGCAGCTTGGCCAGGCAGAATGAGCAGTTCATC.

Judged by abundance, this clone is medium-sized. The gene calls are TRBV28 and TRBJ1-5; perhaps TRBD1 as D (6 bases). Germline V gene data show CDR1 as MDHEN and CDR2 as SYDVKM. With 6 bases removed from V and 5 bases from J, the gap between germline ends came to 14 bases. The CDR3 covers 14 residues. CDR3 amino acids: CASSPGTNYQPQHF. The CDR3 bases are TGTGCCAGCAGCCCCGGGACAAATTATCAGCCCCAGCATTTT.

Concerning this clone: A single base separates this from a much larger clone, so it may be a read error. CDR3 loop: CSARSFVSGRLGTQYF. In DNA form, the CDR3 reads TGCAGTGCTAGGTCCTTCGTTAGCGGGAGACTAGGGACCCAGTACTTC. The genes are TRBV20-1 and TRBJ2-5, with TRBD2 identical over 9 bases. Unmatched junction bases numbered 15, after V lost 3 bases and J lost 7 bases. The CDR3 has 16 residues. Germline CDR1 and CDR2: DFQATT and SNEGSKA (reference sequence).

This clone was counted only a few times. A clone one base away is much larger, so this may be a read error. This sequence joins TRBV24-1 and TRBJ2-5; 7 nucleotides match TRBD2. CDR3 size: 13 residues. Trimming cost V 7 bases and J 5 bases; bases outside gene matches: 6. Germline assignment: CDR1 KGHDR and CDR2 SFDVKD. The CDR3 DNA sequence: TGTGCCACCAGAGCGGGATTTGGGGAGACCCAGTACTTC. Protein sequence: CATRAGFGETQYF.

By proportion, this clone is medium-sized (0.01 to 0.1%). The chain uses TRBV20-1 and TRBJ1-6; D is unresolved. Germline loops: CDR1 DFQATT, CDR2 SNEGSKA (reference sequence). CDR3 length equals 14 residues. The V gene lost 1 base and the J gene lost 6 bases, with 10 bases spanning the gap. CDR3 region: CSARGVAVNSPLHF. The CDR3 DNA is TGCAGTGCTAGAGGTGTGGCGGTTAATTCACCCCTCCACTTT.

On this clone: One junction end does not reproduce the germline sequence, and a read error may be involved. The chain carries TRBV20-1 and TRBJ2-7; no firm D call. CDR1 DFQATT and CDR2 SNEGSKA come from the germline V gene (reference sequence). The CDR3 consists of 11 residues. The CDR3 DNA follows: TGCAGTGCCATGGTCACCTACGAGCAGCACTTC. Translating gives CSAMVTYEQHF.

At least ten counts were recorded for this clone. The rearrangement links TRBV20-1 to TRBJ1-4; possible D gene TRBD1, 5 bases. The CDR3 totals 15 residues. Germline V lookup: CDR1 DFQATT, CDR2 SNEGSKA (reference sequence). The CDR3 loop reads CRGEGIIGRGEKLFF. Here the CDR3 DNA reads TGCAGGGGGGAGGGGATTATAGGGCGAGGTGAAAAACTGTTTTTT.

This clone was seen many times. The chain uses TRBV4-1 and TRBJ1-1, with D uncertain. Trimming took off 4 bases at V and 4 bases at J, with 13 bases between the two ends. CDR3 length equals 14 residues. Germline CDR1 MGHRA, CDR2 YSYEKL. The CDR3 coding sequence is TGCGCCAGCAGCCCCACCACGGGAGGCACTGAAGCTTTCTTT. It translates to CASSPTTGGTEAFF.

The chain has TRBV7-9 and TRBJ1-5; D unclear. Germline assignment: CDR1 SEHNR and CDR2 FQNEAQ (reference sequence). V lost 5 bases, J lost 1 base, and 12 bases lay in between. CDR3 length: 15 residues. The chain's CDR3 is CASSQVPGSNQPQHF. CDR3 sequence (DNA): TGTGCCAGCAGCCAAGTCCCTGGGAGCAATCAGCCCCAGCATTTT.

This clone has a handful of counts. Additional DNA sequences in this sample encode the identical CDR3. The chain employs TRBV6-1 and TRBJ2-2; maybe TRBD2 (6 bases). CDR3 length: 15 amino acids. Deletions cut 4 bases from V and 8 bases from J, with 17 bases between. Per germline, CDR1 MNHNS and CDR2 SASEGT. CDR3 bases: TGTGCCAGCAGTGGGGGTGGTCCGGGGGTGGGGGAGCTGTTTTTT. It yields the protein CASSGGGPGVGELFF.

This clone is labeled as medium-sized. V gene TRBV28 combines with J gene TRBJ2-7; D remains ambiguous. Germline V gives CDR1 MDHEN, CDR2 SYDVKM. The CDR3 has 13 amino acids. The V end lost 7 bases, the J end lost 0 bases, and 10 bases lay between the germline ends. The CDR3: CASMEGSSYEQYV. CDR3 coding DNA: TGTGCCAGCATGGAAGGCAGCTCCTACGAGCAGTACGTC.

This clone was recorded many times. This sequence joins TRBV7-8 and TRBJ2-7; D unclear. V gave up 3 bases and J gave up 0 bases, with 9 bases separating them. The germline CDR1 and CDR2 sequences are SGHVS and FQNEAQ. The CDR3 runs to 14 residues. CDR3 nucleotide sequence: TGTGCCAGCAGCTTTTTACGGAGCTCCTACGAGCAGTACTTC. Translated: CASSFLRSSYEQYF.

This clone was picked up a small number of times. This sequence joins TRBV7-2 and TRBJ2-2; TRBD2 is a possible D gene (5 bases). Germline V CDR1 and CDR2: SGHTA, FQGNSA. Trimming took 2 bases from V and 6 from J, leaving 13 bases between them. The CDR3 has 15 residues. The CDR3 DNA reads as TGTGCCAGCAGCTTACAGCGGTCTGTTTCCGGGGAGCTGTTTTTT. Its translation is CASSLQRSVSGELFF.

This clone was found many times. The chain recombines TRBV5-6 with TRBJ1-4; a weak D match, TRBD1 (5 bases). The germline gives CDR1 SGHDT, CDR2 YYEEEE. Trimming removed 1 base at V and 7 bases at J, with 11 bases between. The CDR3 length is 14 residues. CDR3 sequence (DNA): TGTGCCAGCAGCTTGCAGGGAACTTCTGAAAAACTGTTTTTT. It translates to CASSLQGTSEKLFF.

A remark on this clone: At one end, the junction sequence differs from germline, possibly due to a read error. V is TRBV19 and J is TRBJ1-5; D gene ambiguous. The CDR3 is 14 residues long. CDR1 is LNHDA, CDR2 SQIVND, per germline (reference sequence). This CDR3 is CDSSISSFGQHQHF. CDR3 bases: TGTGACAGTAGTATATCAAGCTTTGGTCAGCACCAGCATTTT.

By sample fraction, this clone is medium-sized. This chain joins TRBV6-1 and TRBJ2-1; D ambiguous. Germline CDR1 and CDR2: MNHNS and SASEGT. V was shortened by 5 bases and J by 4 bases, with 15 bases between the two germline ends. This CDR3 contains 15 residues. CDR3 loop: CASSIVAETYNEQFF. Written as DNA, the CDR3 is TGTGCCAGCAGTATAGTGGCAGAGACATACAATGAGCAGTTCTTC.

This clone was seen at least ten times. This CDR3 is also generated by other DNA sequences in the sample. The chain joins TRBV15 to TRBJ1-5; D is unclear. With 1 base removed from V and 7 bases from J, the gap between germline ends came to 20 bases. This CDR3 is built from 17 residues. The germline CDR1 and CDR2 sequences are LNHNV and YYDKDF (reference sequence). CDR3: CATSRVRDNYFGQPQHF. The CDR3, as DNA: TGTGCCACCAGCAGAGTCCGGGATAACTATTTTGGCCAGCCCCAGCATTTT.

This clone has more than one count but fewer than ten. A much larger clone lies a single base off, so this may be a read error. The chain employs TRBV19 and TRBJ2-4; 9 bases line up with TRBD1. The CDR3 is 13 residues long. With V trimmed by 10 bases and J by 8 bases, 9 bases remained unmatched. Germline V gene data show CDR1 as LNHDA and CDR2 as SQIVND (reference sequence). In DNA, the CDR3 is TGTGCCATCTCCCGGGACAGGGTAGACATTCAGTACTTC. Protein: CAISRDRVDIQYF. Complete variable domain (other parts from reference TRBV19 and TRBJ2-4): DGGITQSPKYLFRKEGQNVTLSCEQNLNHDAMYWYRQDPGQGLRLIYYSQIVNDFQKGDIAEGYSVSREKKESFPLTVTSAQKNPTAFYLCAISRDRVDIQYFGAGTRLSVL.

This clone was seen many times. The chain has TRBV20-1 and TRBJ2-1, with D maybe TRBD1 (8 bases). Trimming left V 2 bases short and J 6 bases short, with 23 bases between. The CDR3 is 17 residues long. CDR1 is DFQATT and CDR2 is SNEGSKA in the germline V gene (reference sequence). The CDR3 DNA reads TGCAGTGCTAGACCGGACCTTACAGGGGGACTACCCAATGAGCAGTTCTTC. Translated, it gives CSARPDLTGGLPNEQFF.

This clone occurred many times. The chain links TRBV19 to TRBJ1-6; maybe TRBD1 (5 bases). Per germline, CDR1 LNHDA and CDR2 SQIVND (reference sequence). V gave up 5 bases and J gave up 6 bases, with 11 bases separating them. The CDR3 is 14 residues long. In DNA form, the CDR3 reads TGTGCCAGTAGTTACGCGGGGGGTAATTCACCCCTCCACTTT. As protein: CASSYAGGNSPLHF.

This clone was recorded at least ten times. V and J are TRBV12-3 or TRBV12-4 and TRBJ2-3; no firm D call. Trimming removed 0 bases at V and 1 base at J, with 2 bases between. CDR3 length: 13 residues. CDR3 bases: TGTGCCAGCAGTTTAGCCCGCACAGATACGCAGTATTTT. This gives the protein CASSLARTDTQYF.

This clone is medium-sized in the sample. The V and J genes are TRBV12-3 or TRBV12-4 and TRBJ1-5; D gene unclear. Trimming took off 5 bases at V and 7 bases at J, with 9 bases between the two ends. The CDR3 contains 12 residues. The CDR3 DNA sequence: TGTGCCAGCAGTCCATACTCACAGCCCCAGCATTTT. Translating gives CASSPYSQPQHF.

In its sample, this clone was seen many times. V gene TRBV13 combines with J gene TRBJ2-1; D remains unclear. CDR1 and CDR2 (germline): PRHDT, FYEKMQ (reference sequence). The CDR3 is 13 residues long. Trimming cost V 5 bases and J 7 bases, with 12 bases left between them. The CDR3 bases are TGTGCCAGCAGCGGTAGCAGGCGAAATGAGCAGTTCTTC. Translated: CASSGSRRNEQFF.

This clone was detected ten times or more. The J gene is TRBJ1-5, the V gene TRBV6-4; D gene uncertain. This CDR3 comprises 15 residues. Trimming removed 1 base from V and 2 bases from J, with 9 bases in between. Germline V lookup: CDR1 MRHNA, CDR2 SNTAGT. The CDR3 DNA is TGTGCCAGCAGTGACTTTTGTTTCGGCAATCAGCCCCAGCATTTT. Translating gives CASSDFCFGNQPQHF.